This T cell receptor beta chain was sequenced in a study of blood T cell repertoires in COVID-19. Across the whole study: The analysed material was cDNA or gDNA that came from T cells, B-cell-depleted T cells, or PBMCs.

The method was immunoSEQ multiplex PCR; TCRdb's version includes in-frame clones alone and lacks a portion of them. The table has approximately 210,000 clones, about four fifths seen once. With 4 bases removed from V and 7 bases from J, the gap between germline ends came to 19 bases. The CDR3 extends over 16 amino acids. Germline CDR1 and CDR2: MNHNS and SASEGT. The TCR originated in a woman aged 45-60 years with active or convalescent COVID-19. The genes are TRBV6-1 and TRBJ2-2; D perhaps matches TRBD1 (6 bases). Material: peripheral blood. CDR3 sequence reads: CASSAPRRGVGGELFF. The CDR3 coding sequence is TGTGCCAGCAGTGCCCCCCGCAGGGGCGTGGGCGGGGAGCTGTTTTTT.